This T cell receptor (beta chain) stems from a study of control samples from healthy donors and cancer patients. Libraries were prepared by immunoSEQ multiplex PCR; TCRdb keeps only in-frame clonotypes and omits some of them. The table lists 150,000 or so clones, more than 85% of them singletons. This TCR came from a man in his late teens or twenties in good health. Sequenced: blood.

CDR3 coding DNA: TGTGCCAGCAGCGAGGGGCGCGAAGGCTACACCTTC. Amino acid sequence: CASSEGREGYTF. The V call is TRBV5-6, the J call TRBJ1-2, with D perhaps TRBD1 (5 bases). From germline, CDR1 is SGHDT and CDR2 YYEEEE. V was clipped by 4 bases and J by 8 bases, with 12 bases between them. The CDR3 length is 12 residues.